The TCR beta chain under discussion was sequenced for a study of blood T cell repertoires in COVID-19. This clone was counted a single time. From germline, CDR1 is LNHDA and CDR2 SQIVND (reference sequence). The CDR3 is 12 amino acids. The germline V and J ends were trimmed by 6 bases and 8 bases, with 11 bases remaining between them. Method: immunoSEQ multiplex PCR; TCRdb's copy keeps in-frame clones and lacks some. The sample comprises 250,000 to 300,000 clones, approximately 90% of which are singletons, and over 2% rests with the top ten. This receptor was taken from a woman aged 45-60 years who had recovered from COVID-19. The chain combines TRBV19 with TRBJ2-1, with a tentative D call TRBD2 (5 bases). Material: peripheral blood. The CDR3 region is CASSRGRYEQFF. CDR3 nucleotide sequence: TGTGCCAGTAGCAGAGGGCGGTATGAGCAGTTCTTC.